This TCR beta chain was profiled in a study of blood T cell repertoires in COVID-19. Study-wide background: Samples of COVID-19 (acute and convalescent) were obtained from the United States, Italy and Spain. T cells, B-cell-depleted T cells, or PBMCs provided the cDNA or gDNA that served as material.

Source study methods: Scientists estimated how many nucleated cells there were by amplifying reference gene primers. Here immunoSEQ multiplex PCR was the method, and the copy in TCRdb shows in-frame clones only, minus some. From that table come the V and J calls and clone size; the DNA was used to work out D and trimming. The sample shows about 210,000 clones, 90% to 95% of them seen only once. Between the trimmed V and J ends, which lost 0 bases and 13 bases, there was a span of 13 bases. This CDR3 comprises 14 residues. The germline V gene encodes CDR1 SGHDN and CDR2 FVKESK. Material for sequencing was peripheral blood. The source of this sequence is a man aged 30-40 years with acute or convalescent COVID-19. This chain joins TRBV14 and TRBJ1-6, with no clear D. CDR3 amino acids: CASSQDLSRRPLHF. The CDR3 region has the DNA TGTGCCAGCAGCCAAGATCTTTCTCGGAGGCCCCTCCACTTT.